The TCR beta chain described here comes from a study of blood T cell repertoires in COVID-19 (TCRdb year 2020). Describing the broader study: Collaborator samples came from the United States, Italy and Spain and covered acute and convalescent phases of COVID-19. The material from the prospective study consisted of cDNA or gDNA derived from T cells, B-cell-depleted T cells, or PBMCs. HLA class I and class II types, where available, came from metadata supplied by the sample provider rather than from assay-based typing. Deeply sampled blood TCRbeta repertoires from subjects exposed to, actively infected with, or recovered from COVID-19 were included in the dataset. Samples came from the ongoing ImmuneRACE study (first 160 participants) plus 1,254 subjects from 6 global collaborators. The repertoires were released in a freely available public database intended as a resource for research on the immune response to SARS-CoV-2. Sample metadata almost always included a de-identified subject ID, COVID-19 status, age in years and sex. What the study reported, not specific to this receptor: How much clinical and demographic metadata was included differed by source and by participant, and the metadata was provided uncurated.

Participants in the prospective study were aged roughly 18 to 100 years, lived in about two dozen United States geographic areas, and enrolled through a virtual design. To assign participants to cohorts, the prospective study relied on clinical history that participants themselves reported in a screening survey and a study questionnaire. Each participant in the prospective study had whole blood, serum and a nasopharyngeal or oropharyngeal swab collected by mobile phlebotomists. Participants in the prospective study had the option to provide additional blood draws and questionnaires over a roughly 2-month period. Before DNA extraction, blood samples from the prospective study were shipped at room temperature or frozen. From the cysteine up to the phenylalanine, the CDR3 has a length of 16 residues. Left in the record is the CDR3 DNA by itself, 48 bases read in frame from the first base. CDR1 is given as KGHSH and CDR2 as LQKENI, both from the germline V gene. A distance of 15 bases separates the germline ends of V and J, which lose 6 bases and 0 bases respectively.

Turning to this clone: Its target antigen remains unknown. The record has no base qualities; no much larger clone is one base away.

The immunoSEQ Assay, a bias-controlled multiplex PCR, was used to amplify TCRbeta CDR3 regions from genomic DNA. The study's own analysis went as follows. Nucleated cell counts per sample were estimated from amplification of reference gene primers within the assay. To quantify the absolute abundance of each unique TCRbeta CDR3 rearrangement, sequence reads were collapsed and filtered. For each sample, productive Simpson clonality was calculated as the square root of Simpson's diversity index over productive rearrangements. TCRdb took over this immuneACCESS table, retaining in-frame rearrangements with V and J assigned. Such tables are incomplete; in checked studies, under half of the missing clones stem from an unresolved V gene, and the remainder is unexplained. V, J and clone size are those of that table, while D and trimming were read from the DNA. The sample contains approximately 250,000 clones, approximately 90% of them found a single time. The leading ten clones occupy 1% to 1.5% of the sample.

The chain couples TRBV18 to TRBJ1-5, with TRBD1 perhaps the D gene, on 6 matching bases. The material sequenced was PBMCs or T cells enriched from blood (not recorded which). This TCR derives from a woman aged 40 to 55 with acute COVID-19. The CDR3 sequence is CASSTQGSVSNQPQHF. The DNA sequence is TGTGCCAGCTCGACACAGGGATCCGTTAGCAATCAGCCCCAGCATTTT.